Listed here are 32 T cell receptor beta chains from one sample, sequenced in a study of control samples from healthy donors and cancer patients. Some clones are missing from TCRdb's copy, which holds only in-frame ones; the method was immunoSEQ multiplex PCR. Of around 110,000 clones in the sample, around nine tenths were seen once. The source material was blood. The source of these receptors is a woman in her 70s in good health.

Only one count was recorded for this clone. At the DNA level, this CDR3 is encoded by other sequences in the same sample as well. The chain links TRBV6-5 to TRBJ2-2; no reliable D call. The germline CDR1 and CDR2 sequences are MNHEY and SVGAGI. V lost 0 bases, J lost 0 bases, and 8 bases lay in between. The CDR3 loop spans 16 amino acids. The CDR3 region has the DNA TGTGCCAGCAGTTACTCGGCTGGGGCGAACACCGGGGAGCTGTTTTTT. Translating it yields CASSYSAGANTGELFF.

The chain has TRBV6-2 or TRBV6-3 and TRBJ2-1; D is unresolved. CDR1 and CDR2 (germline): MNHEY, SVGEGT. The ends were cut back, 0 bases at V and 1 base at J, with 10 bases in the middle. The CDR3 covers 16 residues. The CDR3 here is CASSYSRSESYNEQFF. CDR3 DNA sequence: TGTGCCAGCAGTTACTCGAGAAGCGAGTCCTACAATGAGCAGTTCTTC.

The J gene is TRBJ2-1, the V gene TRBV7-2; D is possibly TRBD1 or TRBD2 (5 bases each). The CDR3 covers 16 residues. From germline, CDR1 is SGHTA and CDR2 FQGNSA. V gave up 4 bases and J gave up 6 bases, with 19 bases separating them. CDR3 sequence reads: CASSWGSAATVNEQFF. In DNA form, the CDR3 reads TGTGCCAGCAGCTGGGGGTCGGCGGCCACGGTCAATGAGCAGTTCTTC.

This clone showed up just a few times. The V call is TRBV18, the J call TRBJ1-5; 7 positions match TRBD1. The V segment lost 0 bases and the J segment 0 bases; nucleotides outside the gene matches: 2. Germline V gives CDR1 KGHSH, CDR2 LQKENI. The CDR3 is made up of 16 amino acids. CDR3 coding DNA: TGTGCCAGCTCACCACCGGGGACAGCTAGCAATCAGCCCCAGCATTTT. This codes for CASSPPGTASNQPQHF.

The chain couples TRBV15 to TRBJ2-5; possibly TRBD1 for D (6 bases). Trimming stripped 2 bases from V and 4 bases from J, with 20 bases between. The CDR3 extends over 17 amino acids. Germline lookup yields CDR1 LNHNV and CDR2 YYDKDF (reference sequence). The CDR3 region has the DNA TGTGCCACCAGCAGATACCCAGGACAGACCCATGGAGAGACCCAGTACTTC. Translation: CATSRYPGQTHGETQYF.

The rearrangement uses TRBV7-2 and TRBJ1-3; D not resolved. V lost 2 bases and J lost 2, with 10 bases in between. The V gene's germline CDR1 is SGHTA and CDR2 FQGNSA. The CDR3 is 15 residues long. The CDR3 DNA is TGTGCCAGCAGCTTATCAGCTTACCCTGGAAACACCATATATTTT. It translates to CASSLSAYPGNTIYF. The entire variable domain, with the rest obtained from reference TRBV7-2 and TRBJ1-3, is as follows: GAGVSQSPSNKVTEKGKDVELRCDPISGHTALYWYRQSLGQGLEFLIYFQGNSAPDKSGLPSDRFSAERTGGSVSTLTIQRTQQEDSAVYLCASSLSAYPGNTIYFGEGSWLTVV.

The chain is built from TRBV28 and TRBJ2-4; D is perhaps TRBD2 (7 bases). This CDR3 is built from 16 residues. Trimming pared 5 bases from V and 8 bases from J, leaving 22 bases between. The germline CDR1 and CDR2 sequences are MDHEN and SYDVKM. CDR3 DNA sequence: TGTGCCAGCAGTCCCCTCGGGGAGGGGGGTCGAGACATTCAGTACTTC. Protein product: CASSPLGEGGRDIQYF.

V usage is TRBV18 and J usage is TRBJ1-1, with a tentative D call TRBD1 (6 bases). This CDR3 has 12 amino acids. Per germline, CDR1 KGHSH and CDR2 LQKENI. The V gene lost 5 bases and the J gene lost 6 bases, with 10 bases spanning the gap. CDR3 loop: CASSTTGPEAFF. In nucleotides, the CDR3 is TGTGCCAGCTCAACAACAGGGCCTGAAGCTTTCTTT.

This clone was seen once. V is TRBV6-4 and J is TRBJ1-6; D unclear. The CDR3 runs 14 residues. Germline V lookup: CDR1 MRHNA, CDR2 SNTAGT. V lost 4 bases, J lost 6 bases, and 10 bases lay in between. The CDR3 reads CASSAGSANSPLHF. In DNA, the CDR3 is TGTGCCAGCAGTGCGGGTTCTGCTAATTCACCCCTCCACTTT.

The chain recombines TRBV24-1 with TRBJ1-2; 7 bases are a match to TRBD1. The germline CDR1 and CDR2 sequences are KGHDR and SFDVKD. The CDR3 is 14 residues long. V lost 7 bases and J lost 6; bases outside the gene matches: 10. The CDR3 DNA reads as TGTGCCACCAGACCAGGGGGTCTTTCCGATGGCTACACCTTC. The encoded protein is CATRPGGLSDGYTF.

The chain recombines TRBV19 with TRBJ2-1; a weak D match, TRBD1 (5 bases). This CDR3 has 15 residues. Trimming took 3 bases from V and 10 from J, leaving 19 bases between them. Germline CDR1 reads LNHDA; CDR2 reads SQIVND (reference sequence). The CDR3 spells CASSIGRVYNNEQFF. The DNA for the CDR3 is TGTGCCAGTAGTATCGGCAGGGTCTATAATAACGAGCAGTTCTTC. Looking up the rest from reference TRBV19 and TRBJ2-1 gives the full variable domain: DGGITQSPKYLFRKEGQNVTLSCEQNLNHDAMYWYRQDPGQGLRLIYYSQIVNDFQKGDIAEGYSVSREKKESFPLTVTSAQKNPTAFYLCASSIGRVYNNEQFFGPGTRLTVL.

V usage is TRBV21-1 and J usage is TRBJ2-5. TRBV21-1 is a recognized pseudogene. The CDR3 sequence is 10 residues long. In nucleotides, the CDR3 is TGTGCCAGCAGCAACGAGACCCAGTACTTC. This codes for CASSNETQYF.

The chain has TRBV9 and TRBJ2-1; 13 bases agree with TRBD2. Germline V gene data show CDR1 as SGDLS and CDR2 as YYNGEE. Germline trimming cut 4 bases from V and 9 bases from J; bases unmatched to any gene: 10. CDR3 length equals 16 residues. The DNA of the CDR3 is TGTGCCAGCAGCTTACCCGGGACTAGCGGGGCAGTTGAGCAGTTCTTC. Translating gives CASSLPGTSGAVEQFF. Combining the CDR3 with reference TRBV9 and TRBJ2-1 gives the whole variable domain DSGVTQTPKHLITATGQRVTLRCSPRSGDLSVYWYQQSLDQGLQFLIQYYNGEERAKGNILERFSAQQFPDLHSELNLSSLELGDSALYFCASSLPGTSGAVEQFFGPGTRLTVL.

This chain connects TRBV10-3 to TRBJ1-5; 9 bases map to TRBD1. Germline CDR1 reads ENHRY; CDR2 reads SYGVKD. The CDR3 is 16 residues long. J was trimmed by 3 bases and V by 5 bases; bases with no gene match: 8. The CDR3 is CAISPGTGRDNQPQHF. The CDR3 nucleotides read TGTGCCATCAGTCCAGGGACAGGGAGAGACAATCAGCCCCAGCATTTT.

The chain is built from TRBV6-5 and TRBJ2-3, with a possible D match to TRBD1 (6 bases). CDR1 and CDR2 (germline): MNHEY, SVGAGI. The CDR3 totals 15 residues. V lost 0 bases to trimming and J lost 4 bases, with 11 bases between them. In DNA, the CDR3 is TGTGCCAGCAGTTACTCCCGCAGGGGCGCAGATACGCAGTATTTT. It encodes CASSYSRRGADTQYF.

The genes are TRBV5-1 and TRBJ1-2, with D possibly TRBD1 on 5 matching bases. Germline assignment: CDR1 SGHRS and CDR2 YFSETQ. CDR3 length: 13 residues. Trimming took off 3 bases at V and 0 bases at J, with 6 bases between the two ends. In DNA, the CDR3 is TGCGCCAGCAGCTCGACAGCTAACTATGGCTACACCTTC. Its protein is CASSSTANYGYTF.

CDR3 in DNA: TGTGCCAGTAGTATTGGGCAGGCCGAGCAGTACTTC. It is translated as CASSIGQAEQYF. The chain carries TRBV19 and TRBJ2-7, with D unresolved. V lost 3 bases and J lost 6, with 9 bases in between. The CDR3 totals 12 residues. The germline V gene encodes CDR1 LNHDA and CDR2 SQIVND (reference sequence).

CDR3 nucleotides: TGCGCCAGCAGCTTGGTAGGACAGGGGTACACCGGGGAGCTGTTTTTT. Protein: CASSLVGQGYTGELFF. This rearrangement joins TRBV5-1 to TRBJ2-2, with TRBD1 identical over 9 bases. Germline V gene data show CDR1 as SGHRS and CDR2 as YFSETQ. The length of the CDR3 is 16 residues. The J segment lost 3 bases and the V segment lost 0 bases, leaving 3 bases of the junction unmatched.

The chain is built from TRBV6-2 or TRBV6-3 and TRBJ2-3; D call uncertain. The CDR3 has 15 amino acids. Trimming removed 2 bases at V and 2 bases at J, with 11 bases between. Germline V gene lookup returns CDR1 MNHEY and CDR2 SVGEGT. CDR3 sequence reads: CASSYQEFYTDTQYF. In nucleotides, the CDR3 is TGTGCCAGCAGTTACCAAGAGTTTTACACAGATACGCAGTATTTT.

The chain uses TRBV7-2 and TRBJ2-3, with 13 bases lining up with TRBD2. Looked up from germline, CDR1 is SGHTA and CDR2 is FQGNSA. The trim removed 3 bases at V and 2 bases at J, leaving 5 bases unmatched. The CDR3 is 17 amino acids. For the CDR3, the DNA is TGTGCCAGCAGCTTCGGACTAGCGGGGGTTACCACAGATACGCAGTATTTT. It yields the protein CASSFGLAGVTTDTQYF. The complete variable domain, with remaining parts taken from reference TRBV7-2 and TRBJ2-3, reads GAGVSQSPSNKVTEKGKDVELRCDPISGHTALYWYRQSLGQGLEFLIYFQGNSAPDKSGLPSDRFSAERTGGSVSTLTIQRTQQEDSAVYLCASSFGLAGVTTDTQYFGPGTRLTVL.

The CDR3 is CASSMSPTDTQYF. The CDR3 DNA follows: TGCGCCAGCAGCATGAGTCCCACAGATACGCAGTATTTT. The chain carries TRBV5-1 and TRBJ2-3; the D is unclear. The germline V gene has CDR1 SGHRS and CDR2 YFSETQ. The V and J ends lost 4 bases and 2 bases respectively, with 8 bases between them. The CDR3 runs 13 residues.

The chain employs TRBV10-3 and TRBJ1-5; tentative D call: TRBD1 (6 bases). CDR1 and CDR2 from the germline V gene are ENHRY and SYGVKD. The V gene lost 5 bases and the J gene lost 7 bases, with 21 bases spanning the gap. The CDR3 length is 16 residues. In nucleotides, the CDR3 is TGTGCCATCAGTCTAGACGGGGGCGGGAGGGGCCAGCCCCAGCATTTT. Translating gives CAISLDGGGRGQPQHF.

The CDR3 is CASSYSGPPNYGYTF. CDR3 in DNA: TGTGCCAGCAGTTACTCTGGCCCTCCTAACTATGGCTACACCTTC. V usage is TRBV6-2 or TRBV6-3 and J usage is TRBJ1-2; D remains ambiguous. Trimming left V 0 bases short and J 0 bases short, with 8 bases between. This CDR3 is built from 15 residues. Per the germline V gene, CDR1 is MNHEY and CDR2 is SVGEGT.

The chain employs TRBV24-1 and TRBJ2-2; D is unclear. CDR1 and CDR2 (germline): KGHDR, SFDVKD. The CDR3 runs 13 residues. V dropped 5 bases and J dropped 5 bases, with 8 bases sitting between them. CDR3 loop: CATSGHITGELFF. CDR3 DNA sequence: TGTGCCACCAGTGGACATATTACCGGGGAGCTGTTTTTT.

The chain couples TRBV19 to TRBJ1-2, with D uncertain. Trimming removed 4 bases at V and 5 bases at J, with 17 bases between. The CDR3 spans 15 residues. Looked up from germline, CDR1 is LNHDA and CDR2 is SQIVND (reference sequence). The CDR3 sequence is CASSTLDTSWYGYTF. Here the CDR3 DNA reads TGTGCCAGTAGTACTTTAGACACCTCTTGGTATGGCTACACCTTC.

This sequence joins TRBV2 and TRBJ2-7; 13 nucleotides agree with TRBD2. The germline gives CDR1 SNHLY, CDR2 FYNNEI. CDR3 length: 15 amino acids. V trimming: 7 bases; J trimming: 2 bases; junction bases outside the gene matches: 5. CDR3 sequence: CASTRTSGGTYEQYF. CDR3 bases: TGTGCCAGCACTAGGACTAGCGGGGGAACCTACGAGCAGTACTTC.

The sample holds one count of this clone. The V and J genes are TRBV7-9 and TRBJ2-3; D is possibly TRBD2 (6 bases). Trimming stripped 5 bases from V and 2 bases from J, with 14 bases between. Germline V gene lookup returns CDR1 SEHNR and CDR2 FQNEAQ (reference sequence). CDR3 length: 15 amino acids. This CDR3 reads CASSLGRQITDTQYF. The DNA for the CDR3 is TGTGCCAGCAGCCTTGGGAGGCAGATCACAGATACGCAGTATTTT.

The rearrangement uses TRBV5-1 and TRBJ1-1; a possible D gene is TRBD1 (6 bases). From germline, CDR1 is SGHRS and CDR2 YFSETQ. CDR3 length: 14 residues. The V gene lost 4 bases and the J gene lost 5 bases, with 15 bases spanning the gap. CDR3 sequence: CASSPGGGGTEAFF. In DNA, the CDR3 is TGCGCCAGCAGCCCAGGAGGAGGGGGAACTGAAGCTTTCTTT.

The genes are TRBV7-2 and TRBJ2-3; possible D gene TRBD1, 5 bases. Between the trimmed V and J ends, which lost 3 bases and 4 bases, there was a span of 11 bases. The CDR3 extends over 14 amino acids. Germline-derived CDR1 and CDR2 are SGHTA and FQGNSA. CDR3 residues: CASSFKGSADTQYF. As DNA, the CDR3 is TGTGCCAGCAGCTTTAAGGGGTCCGCAGATACGCAGTATTTT.

Here the CDR3 DNA reads TGTGCCAGCAGCGCCCGACAGGAGGCCACCGGGGAGCTGTTTTTT. This codes for CASSARQEATGELFF. J is TRBJ2-2 and V is TRBV9, with D perhaps matching TRBD1 (6 bases). There are 15 residues in the CDR3. The V gene's germline CDR1 is SGDLS and CDR2 YYNGEE. The germline V and J ends were trimmed by 3 bases and 4 bases, with 13 bases remaining between them.

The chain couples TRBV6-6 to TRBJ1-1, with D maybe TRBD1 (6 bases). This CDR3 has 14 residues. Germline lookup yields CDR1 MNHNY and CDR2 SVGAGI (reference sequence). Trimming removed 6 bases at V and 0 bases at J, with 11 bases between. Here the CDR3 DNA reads TGTGCCAGCAGACGCGGACAGCTGAACACTGAAGCTTTCTTT. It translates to CASRRGQLNTEAFF.

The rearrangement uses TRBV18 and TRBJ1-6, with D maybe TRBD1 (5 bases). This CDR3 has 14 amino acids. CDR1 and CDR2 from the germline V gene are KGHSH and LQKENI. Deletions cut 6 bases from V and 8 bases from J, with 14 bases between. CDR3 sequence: CASSLGRADSPLHF. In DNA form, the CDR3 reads TGTGCCAGCTCCCTGGGGCGGGCAGATTCACCCCTCCACTTT.